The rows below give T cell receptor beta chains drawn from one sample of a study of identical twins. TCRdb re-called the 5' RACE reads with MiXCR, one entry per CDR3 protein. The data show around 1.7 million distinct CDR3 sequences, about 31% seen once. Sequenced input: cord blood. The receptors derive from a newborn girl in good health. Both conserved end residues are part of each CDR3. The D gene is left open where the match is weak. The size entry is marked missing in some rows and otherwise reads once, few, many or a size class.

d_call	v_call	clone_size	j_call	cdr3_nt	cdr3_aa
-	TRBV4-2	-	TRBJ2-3	TGTGCCAGCAGCCAAGCCTCCTCACGAGATACGCAGTATTTT	CASSQASSRDTQYF
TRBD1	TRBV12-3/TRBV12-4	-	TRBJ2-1	TGTGCCAGCAGCTGGGACCGGGACAGGCAGTTCTTC	CASSWDRDRQFF
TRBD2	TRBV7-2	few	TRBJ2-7	TGTGCCAGCAGCTTATACGTGGTAGCGGGAGTAAAGGACTACGAGCAGTACTTC	CASSLYVVAGVKDYEQYF
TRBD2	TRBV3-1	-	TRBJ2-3	TGTGCCAGCAGCCCATGGGCGGCGGGGGGAGCTACGCAGTATTTT	CASSPWAAGGATQYF
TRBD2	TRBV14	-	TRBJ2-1	TGTGCCAGCAGCCAAGTGTCTAGCGGGAGGAGGGGGCAGTTCTTC	CASSQVSSGRRGQFF
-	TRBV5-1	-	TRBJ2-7	TGCGCCAGCAGCTTGGTACTGGGGCCCTCCTCCTACGAGCAGTACTTC	CASSLVLGPSSYEQYF
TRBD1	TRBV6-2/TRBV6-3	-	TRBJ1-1	TGTGCCAGCAGTTATGGGACAGGGGCCACTGAAGCTTTCTTT	CASSYGTGATEAFF
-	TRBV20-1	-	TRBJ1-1	TGCAGTGCTTCCCGGAATGGCCCACGCACTGAAGCTTTCTTT	CSASRNGPRTEAFF
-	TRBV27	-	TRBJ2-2	TGTGCCAGCAGTTTATCGGGCCAGAACACCGGGGAGCTGTTTTTT	CASSLSGQNTGELFF
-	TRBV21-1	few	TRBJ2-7	TGTGCCAGCAGCAAAAGACTAGCGGGAGGCTCCTACGAGCAGTACTTC	CASSKRLAGGSYEQYF
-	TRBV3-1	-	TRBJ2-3	TGTGCCAGCAGCCAATCGAAAGGGGACCATACGCAGTATTTT	CASSQSKGDHTQYF
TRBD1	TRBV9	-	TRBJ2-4	TGTGCCAGCAGCGTAGCGGGACAGAGCTACAATGAGCAGTACTTC	CASSVAGQSYNEQYF
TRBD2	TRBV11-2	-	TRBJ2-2	TGTGCCAGCAGCTTAGGGGCCTTAGCGGGGAACACCGGGGAGCTGTTTTTT	CASSLGALAGNTGELFF
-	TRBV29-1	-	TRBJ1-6	TGCAGCGTTGGGACGGAGTATAATCCACCCCTCCACTTT	CSVGTEYNPPLHF
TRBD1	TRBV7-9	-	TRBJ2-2	TGTGCCAGCAGCTTAAGACTGACAGGGGACACCGGGGAGCTGTTTTTT	CASSLRLTGDTGELFF
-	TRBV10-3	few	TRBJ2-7	TGTGCCATCAGTGCCGGGACCGCGGCCTACGAGCAGTACTTC	CAISAGTAAYEQYF
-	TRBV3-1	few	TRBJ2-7	TGTGCCAGCAGCCCACCGGTGCTCGGGAGCGGAGCATCCTACGAGCAGTACTTC	CASSPPVLGSGASYEQYF
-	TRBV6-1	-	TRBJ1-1	TGTGCCAGCACCAAGGATAGGGGAACTGAAGCTTTCTTT	CASTKDRGTEAFF
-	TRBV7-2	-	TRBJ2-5	TGTGCCAGCAGCTTACTAGGGGTTAGCGACCAAGAGACCCAGTACTTC	CASSLLGVSDQETQYF
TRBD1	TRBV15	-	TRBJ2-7	TGTGCCACCAGCAGAAACCCACCGGGACAGACTCTCTACGAGCAGTACTTC	CATSRNPPGQTLYEQYF
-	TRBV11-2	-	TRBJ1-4	TGTGCCAGCAGCTTAGAGTTACGGGGGGCGGGTGAAAAACTGTTTTTT	CASSLELRGAGEKLFF
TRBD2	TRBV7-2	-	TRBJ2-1	TGTGCCAGCAGCGGACCGGGACTAGCGGGAGGTTCCTACAATGAGCAGTTCTTC	CASSGPGLAGGSYNEQFF
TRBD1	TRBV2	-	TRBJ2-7	TGTGCCAGCAGCGATTCGGGACAGGGGGCTTCGACCCCTGCCTACGAGCAGTACTTC	CASSDSGQGASTPAYEQYF